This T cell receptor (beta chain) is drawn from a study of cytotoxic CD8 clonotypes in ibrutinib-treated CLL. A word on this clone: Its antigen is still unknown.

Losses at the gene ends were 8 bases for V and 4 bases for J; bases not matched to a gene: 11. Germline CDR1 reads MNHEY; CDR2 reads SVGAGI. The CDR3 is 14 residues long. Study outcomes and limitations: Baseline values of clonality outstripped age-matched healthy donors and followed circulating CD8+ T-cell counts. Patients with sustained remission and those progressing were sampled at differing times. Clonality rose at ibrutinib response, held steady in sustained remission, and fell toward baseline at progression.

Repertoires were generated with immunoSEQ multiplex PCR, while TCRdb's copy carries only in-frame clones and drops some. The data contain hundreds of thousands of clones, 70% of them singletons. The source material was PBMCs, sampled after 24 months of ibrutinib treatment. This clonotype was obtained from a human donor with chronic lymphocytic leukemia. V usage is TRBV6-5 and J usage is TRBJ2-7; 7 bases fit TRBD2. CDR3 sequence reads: CASSLSGETYEQYF. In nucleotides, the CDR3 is TGTGCCAGCTCACTCAGCGGGGAGACATACGAGCAGTACTTC.